A single sample is the source of the 30 T cell receptor beta chains below, sequenced in a study of control samples from healthy donors and cancer patients. Here immunoSEQ multiplex PCR was the method, and the copy in TCRdb shows in-frame clones only, minus some. The sample contains approximately 74,000 clones, roughly 93% of which appear only once. Sequences were obtained from blood. The receptors derive from a woman in her twenties or thirties in good health.

V and J are TRBV28 and TRBJ1-6; 7 bases fit TRBD1. Looked up from germline, CDR1 is MDHEN and CDR2 is SYDVKM. V lost 3 bases, J lost 0 bases, and 2 bases stayed unmatched. The CDR3 spans 16 residues. In nucleotides, the CDR3 is TGTGCCAGCAGTTTTGGACAGGCCTCCTATAATTCACCCCTCCACTTT. Protein: CASSFGQASYNSPLHF.

The V gene is TRBV6-1, the J gene TRBJ1-2; D is perhaps TRBD1 (5 bases). This CDR3 is built from 14 residues. V gave up 1 base and J gave up 7 bases, with 13 bases separating them. Looked up from germline, CDR1 is MNHNS and CDR2 is SASEGT. DNA of the CDR3: TGTGCCAGCAGTGAAGGACCAGGGATTGGTGGCTACACCTTC. Protein sequence: CASSEGPGIGGYTF.

The V and J genes are TRBV20-1 and TRBJ1-3, with D unclear. Deletions cut 3 bases from V and 1 base from J, with 10 bases between. This CDR3 spans 14 amino acids. CDR1 is DFQATT and CDR2 is SNEGSKA in the germline V gene (reference sequence). CDR3 residues: CSASHVESGNTIYF. The CDR3 DNA sequence: TGCAGTGCTAGTCACGTCGAATCTGGAAACACCATATATTTT.

This chain links TRBV9 with TRBJ1-2; D perhaps matches TRBD1 (5 bases). The germline V and J ends were trimmed by 0 bases and 8 bases, with 8 bases remaining between them. The CDR3 contains 12 residues. The germline CDR1 and CDR2 sequences are SGDLS and YYNGEE. The CDR3 DNA sequence: TGTGCCAGCAGCGTAGTCGGGGACGGCTACACCTTC. Translation: CASSVVGDGYTF.

The chain employs TRBV7-9 and TRBJ2-5; D unclear. Trimming shortened V by 2 bases and J by 5 bases, and 9 bases separated the two germline ends. CDR1 SEHNR and CDR2 FQNEAQ come from the germline V gene (reference sequence). The CDR3 totals 13 residues. The CDR3 DNA sequence: TGTGCCAGCAGCTTAACAGTTCCTGAGACCCAGTACTTC. Its translation is CASSLTVPETQYF.

The chain uses TRBV5-4 and TRBJ1-5; D might be TRBD1 (5 bases). The CDR3 runs 14 residues. Looked up from germline, CDR1 is SGHNT and CDR2 is YYREEE (reference sequence). Trimming left V 0 bases short and J 3 bases short, with 7 bases between. CDR3 in DNA: TGTGCCAGCAGCTTGGTGGGGGACAATCAGCCCCAGCATTTT. Its protein product is CASSLVGDNQPQHF.

This chain links TRBV19 with TRBJ1-2; no definite D call. The germline gives CDR1 LNHDA, CDR2 SQIVND (reference sequence). Trimming pared 10 bases from V and 1 base from J, leaving 13 bases between. This CDR3 has 13 residues. CDR3 residues: CATQRDNNYGYTF. The DNA for the CDR3 is TGTGCCACCCAGCGGGATAATAACTATGGCTACACCTTC.

The chain recombines TRBV15 with TRBJ2-7; D perhaps matches TRBD1 (5 bases). Trimming removed 0 bases at V and 0 bases at J, with 9 bases between. Germline V CDR1 and CDR2: LNHNV, YYDKDF (reference sequence). The CDR3 contains 15 residues. The CDR3: CATSRESGASYEQYF. In DNA, the CDR3 is TGTGCCACCAGCAGAGAAAGTGGGGCCTCCTACGAGCAGTACTTC.

The V and J genes are TRBV7-9 and TRBJ1-1, with D maybe TRBD1 (5 bases). Germline lookup yields CDR1 SEHNR and CDR2 FQNEAQ (reference sequence). The CDR3 is made up of 11 amino acids. V was clipped by 8 bases and J by 7 bases, with 11 bases between them. As DNA, the CDR3 is TGTGCCAGCTGGGGGGAATTTGAAGCTTTCTTT. Its protein is CASWGEFEAFF.

The CDR3 loop reads CASRNRGNSPLHF. As DNA, the CDR3 is TGTGCCAGCAGGAACAGGGGCAATTCACCCCTCCACTTT. The chain employs TRBV3-1 (or the pseudogene TRBV3-2) and TRBJ1-6, with 7 bases aligning to TRBD1. V shed 6 bases and J 7 bases; nucleotides not matched to a gene: 3. This CDR3 is built from 13 residues. Germline CDR1 LGHDT, CDR2 YNNKEL (reference sequence).

This chain joins TRBV5-6 and TRBJ1-2; D is unresolved. The CDR3 has 14 residues. The V gene lost 6 bases and the J gene lost 4 bases, with 16 bases spanning the gap. CDR1 is SGHDT and CDR2 is YYEEEE in the germline V gene. CDR3 protein: CASNFWSRPYGYTF. The CDR3 region has the DNA TGTGCCAGCAACTTTTGGTCACGTCCCTATGGCTACACCTTC.

This chain connects TRBV28 to TRBJ1-2; the match to TRBD1 covers 8 bases. The CDR3 runs 14 residues. Looked up from germline, CDR1 is MDHEN and CDR2 is SYDVKM. J was trimmed by 4 bases and V by 6 bases; bases with no gene match: 7. The CDR3 sequence is CASSHGTGIYGYTF. CDR3 in DNA: TGTGCCAGCAGCCACGGGACAGGCATCTATGGCTACACCTTC.

J is TRBJ2-7 and V is TRBV19; perhaps TRBD1 as D (5 bases). V lost 2 bases, J lost 3 bases, and 8 bases lay in between. Germline V gives CDR1 LNHDA, CDR2 SQIVND (reference sequence). The CDR3 is made up of 13 amino acids. CDR3 amino acids: CASSIQGGYEQYF. DNA for the CDR3: TGTGCCAGTAGTATACAGGGTGGCTACGAGCAGTACTTC.

J is TRBJ2-5 and V is TRBV6-6, with 7 bases that match TRBD2. The CDR3 loop spans 17 amino acids. V shed 5 bases, J shed 2 bases, and the junction held 14 bases outside the gene matches. CDR1 and CDR2 (germline): MNHNY, SVGAGI (reference sequence). The CDR3 region has the DNA TGTGCCAGCAGTCAACCCCCCGTGGGAGGGGAGCAAGAGACCCAGTACTTC. Translated, it gives CASSQPPVGGEQETQYF.

This rearrangement joins TRBV4-1 to TRBJ2-1; 8 bases align to TRBD1. V shed 1 base and J 2 bases; nucleotides not matched to a gene: 10. Germline lookup yields CDR1 MGHRA and CDR2 YSYEKL. CDR3 length: 18 residues. The CDR3 DNA follows: TGCGCCAGCAGCCAAGTGGACATGGGACAGGTAACCTACAATGAGCAGTTCTTC. Protein product: CASSQVDMGQVTYNEQFF.

This clone was seen just once. The rearrangement joins TRBV7-2 to TRBJ2-1, with TRBD1 matching 9 bases. This CDR3 comprises 15 residues. Looked up from germline, CDR1 is SGHTA and CDR2 is FQGNSA. After removal of 5 bases from V and 5 bases from J, the junction contained 7 bases not matched to a gene. In DNA, the CDR3 is TGTGCCAGCAGCCCCGGGACAGGGAACCACAATGAGCAGTTCTTC. It translates to CASSPGTGNHNEQFF.

The rearrangement joins TRBV3-1 (or the pseudogene TRBV3-2) to TRBJ2-5, with D perhaps assigned TRBD1 or TRBD2 (5 bases each). This CDR3 spans 16 amino acids. The ends were cut back, 4 bases at V and 0 bases at J, with 15 bases in the middle. The germline gives CDR1 LGHDT, CDR2 YNNKEL (reference sequence). This chain's CDR3 is CASSLRGRDHQETQYF. The CDR3 nucleotides are TGTGCCAGCAGCCTAAGGGGACGGGACCACCAAGAGACCCAGTACTTC.

The rearrangement links TRBV9 to TRBJ2-1; no firm D call. Germline V gene data show CDR1 as SGDLS and CDR2 as YYNGEE. The V gene lost 1 base and the J gene lost 8 bases, with 7 bases spanning the gap. This CDR3 comprises 12 residues. The DNA for the CDR3 is TGTGCCAGCAGCGTATTTGAGGATGAGCAGTTCTTC. Its translation: CASSVFEDEQFF.

The V call is TRBV19, the J call TRBJ1-4; D may be TRBD1 (6 bases). Trimming shortened V by 8 bases and J by 8 bases, and 15 bases separated the two germline ends. This CDR3 is 13 amino acids long. Germline V gives CDR1 LNHDA, CDR2 SQIVND (reference sequence). The CDR3 protein is CASLETGAEKLFF. As DNA, the CDR3 is TGTGCCAGTTTAGAGACAGGTGCGGAAAAACTGTTTTTT.

The chain links TRBV6-6 to TRBJ1-2; perhaps TRBD1 as D (5 bases). The germline gives CDR1 MNHNY, CDR2 SVGAGI (reference sequence). The V end lost 4 bases, the J end lost 7 bases, and 10 bases lay between the germline ends. The CDR3 has 12 amino acids. The CDR3 loop is CASSSGGVGYTF. For the CDR3, the DNA is TGTGCCAGCAGTTCGGGGGGGGTTGGCTACACCTTC.

The genes are TRBV5-1 and TRBJ2-2; 7 bases fit TRBD1. This CDR3 is built from 15 residues. V was pared by 4 bases and J by 3 bases, with 6 bases of the junction left unmatched. Germline CDR1 is SGHRS and CDR2 is YFSETQ. Written as DNA, the CDR3 is TGCGCCAGCAGCAACCGACAGGGATACACCGGGGAGCTGTTTTTT. Residues: CASSNRQGYTGELFF.

V usage is TRBV5-5 and J usage is TRBJ2-1; 12 nucleotides line up with TRBD1. Germline V gene data show CDR1 as SGHKS and CDR2 as YYEKEE (reference sequence). V dropped 3 bases and J dropped 9; count of bases not matched to a gene: 4. CDR3 length: 14 amino acids. CDR3 sequence (DNA): TGTGCCAGCAGCTGGGGGACAGGGGGCTTTGAGCAGTTCTTC. This codes for CASSWGTGGFEQFF.

J is TRBJ2-5 and V is TRBV10-2; 13 nucleotides line up with TRBD2. CDR1 is WSHSY and CDR2 is SAAADI in the germline V gene. Germline trimming cut 0 bases from V and 5 bases from J; bases unmatched to any gene: 6. The CDR3 extends over 17 amino acids. CDR3 region: CASSESQGLAGPETQYF. CDR3 coding DNA: TGCGCCAGCAGTGAGTCCCAGGGACTAGCGGGGCCGGAGACCCAGTACTTC.

J is TRBJ1-1 and V is TRBV3-1 (or the pseudogene TRBV3-2), with unresolved D. The V and J ends lost 4 bases and 1 base respectively, with 4 bases between them. Germline-derived CDR1 and CDR2 are LGHDT and YNNKEL (reference sequence). The CDR3 is made up of 12 amino acids. The DNA for the CDR3 is TGTGCCAGCAGCCGGGGGAACACTGAAGCTTTCTTT. Protein: CASSRGNTEAFF.

This clone was recorded only once. The chain couples TRBV4-2 to TRBJ2-1, with 8 bases identical to TRBD2. The CDR3 length is 12 residues. Germline CDR1 LGHNA, CDR2 YNFKEQ. V dropped 8 bases and J dropped 10; count of bases not matched to a gene: 7. The CDR3 region is CASHTAGAEQFF. The CDR3 bases are TGTGCCAGCCATACAGCGGGGGCCGAGCAGTTCTTC.

The rearrangement joins TRBV4-2 to TRBJ2-3; 7 bases are a match to TRBD1. The CDR3 consists of 16 residues. Germline V CDR1 and CDR2: LGHNA, YNFKEQ. The ends lost 1 base at V and 4 bases at J; junction bases unmatched: 8. The CDR3 spells CASSQAPGGIADTQYF. CDR3 nucleotides: TGTGCCAGCAGCCAAGCCCCAGGGGGTATAGCAGATACGCAGTATTTT.

This clone was counted only a few times. The V and J genes are TRBV14 and TRBJ2-5, with 11 bases matching TRBD2. Losses at the gene ends were 5 bases for V and 1 base for J; bases not matched to a gene: 15. The CDR3 contains 19 residues. Germline CDR1 reads SGHDN; CDR2 reads FVKESK. The chain's CDR3 is CASSARRSLAGGTQETQYF. CDR3 DNA sequence: TGTGCCAGCAGCGCGAGAAGGTCTCTAGCGGGGGGCACCCAAGAGACCCAGTACTTC.

The J gene is TRBJ2-1, the V gene TRBV19; a possible D gene is TRBD1 (6 bases). This CDR3 is 16 amino acids long. From germline, CDR1 is LNHDA and CDR2 SQIVND (reference sequence). Trimming removed 2 bases at V and 3 bases at J, with 14 bases between. CDR3 loop: CASSIPGHPVYNEQFF. The CDR3 region has the DNA TGTGCCAGTAGTATACCGGGACACCCTGTCTACAATGAGCAGTTCTTC.

This chain connects TRBV6-5 to TRBJ2-5, with D perhaps being TRBD1 or TRBD2 (6 bases each). V lost 8 bases, J lost 6 bases, and 19 bases lay in between. The CDR3 covers 14 residues. Per the germline V gene, CDR1 is MNHEY and CDR2 is SVGAGI. CDR3: CASGGGSGSQTQYF. CDR3 coding DNA: TGTGCCAGCGGAGGGGGATCAGGTAGCCAGACCCAGTACTTC.

The rearrangement uses TRBV28 and TRBJ2-3; a weak D match, TRBD1 (5 bases). From germline, CDR1 is MDHEN and CDR2 SYDVKM. The CDR3 spans 16 residues. V lost 7 bases to trimming and J lost 2 bases, with 19 bases between them. This CDR3 is CASTPVLGADTDTQYF. Here the CDR3 DNA reads TGTGCCAGCACCCCCGTTTTAGGGGCAGACACAGATACGCAGTATTTT.